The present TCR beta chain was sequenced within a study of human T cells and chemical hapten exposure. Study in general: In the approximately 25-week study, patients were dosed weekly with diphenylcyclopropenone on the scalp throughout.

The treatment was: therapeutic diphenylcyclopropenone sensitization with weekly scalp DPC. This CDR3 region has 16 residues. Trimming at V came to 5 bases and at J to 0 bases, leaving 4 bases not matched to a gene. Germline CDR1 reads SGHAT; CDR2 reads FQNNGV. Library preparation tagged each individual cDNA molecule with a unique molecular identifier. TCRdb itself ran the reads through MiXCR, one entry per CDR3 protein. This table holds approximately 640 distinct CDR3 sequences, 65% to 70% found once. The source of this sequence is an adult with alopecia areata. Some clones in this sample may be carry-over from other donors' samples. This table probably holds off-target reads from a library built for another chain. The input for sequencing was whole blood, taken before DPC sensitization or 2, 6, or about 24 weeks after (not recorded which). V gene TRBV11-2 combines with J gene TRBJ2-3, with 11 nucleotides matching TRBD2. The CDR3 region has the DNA TGTGCCAGCAGCCGTTGGACTAGCGGGAGCACAGATACGCAGTATTTT. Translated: CASSRWTSGSTDTQYF.